Presented here are 2 T cell receptor beta chains from one specimen sequenced in a study of a mutant IDH1 vaccine in newly diagnosed glioma. Assay: immunoSEQ multiplex PCR; the TCRdb copy retains only in-frame clones and omits some. The table has 90,000 to 100,000 clones, around nine tenths seen once. Time point here: baseline, week 1 (first vaccination visit). Described treatment: pre-vaccination baseline after standard-of-care therapy. The sample consisted of PBMCs, taken from a glioma patient treated with radiotherapy, temozolomide or both. The receptors were gathered from a woman aged 45-65 years with glioma.

The gene calls are TRBV5-4 and TRBJ2-7; TRBD1 matches 9 bases. Looked up from germline, CDR1 is SGHNT and CDR2 is YYREEE (reference sequence). Germline trimming cut 3 bases from V and 3 bases from J; bases unmatched to any gene: 10. The CDR3 sequence is 16 residues long. CDR3 sequence reads: CASSSTTGGANYEQYF. The CDR3 nucleotides are TGTGCCAGCAGCTCCACGACAGGGGGGGCTAACTACGAGCAGTACTTC.

This clone was observed a handful of times. The CDR3 nucleotides read TGTGCCTGGAGTGTTAAGGTCCGGACAGTCTATGGCTACACCTTC. Amino acid sequence: CAWSVKVRTVYGYTF. The gene calls are TRBV30 and TRBJ1-2; D is possibly TRBD1 (6 bases). The germline V gene encodes CDR1 GTSNPN and CDR2 SVGIG (reference sequence). The CDR3 is made up of 15 amino acids. V was cut by 0 bases and J by 4 bases, with 15 bases left in between.